This TCR beta chain was observed in a study of T-cell reconstitution after alpha-beta-depleted transplantation in children. Study observations and caveats: There were reportedly several hundred expanded graft clones from which alpha-beta T cells came about two months after transplant. By one year post-transplant, T-cell counts and diversity largely arose from T cells that were newly produced. Recipient T cells and thymic progenitors that survived gave rise to the high TCRbeta diversity observed at day 60 in some patients.

CDR3 size: 18 residues. Germline-derived CDR1 and CDR2 are MGHRA and YSYEKL. V was shortened by 2 bases and J by 0 bases, with 17 bases between the two germline ends. The authors prepared the TCRbeta library with unique molecular identifiers. MiXCR, run by TCRdb on the PCR reads, gives a single entry per CDR3 protein. The data hold about 280,000 distinct CDR3 sequences, with roughly 11% observed a single time. This clonotype was observed many times. Antigen unknown. The sample in question was peripheral blood, obtained 180 days after TCRalphabeta/CD19-depleted stem cell transplant. The chain is built from TRBV4-1 and TRBJ2-1, with a possible D match to TRBD2 (5 bases). This clonotype originated in a male patient aged 2-10 years who had a stem cell transplant for chronic granulomatous disease, so the T cells may come from the graft donor. DNA of the CDR3: TGCGCCAGCAGCCAACCCTCAGGAGGCTTAACCTCCTACAATGAGCAGTTCTTC. This codes for CASSQPSGGLTSYNEQFF.